What follows are 29 T cell receptor beta chains derived from one specimen sequenced in a study of blood T cell repertoires in COVID-19. Some clones are missing from TCRdb's copy, which holds only in-frame ones; the method was immunoSEQ multiplex PCR. The sample carries about 140,000 clones, about four fifths recorded once. The sample taken for sequencing was peripheral blood. These receptors were obtained from a woman aged 60-70 years with acute or convalescent COVID-19.

The chain employs TRBV10-3 and TRBJ2-1; possible D gene TRBD2, 7 bases. The CDR3 is 14 amino acids. CDR1 is ENHRY and CDR2 is SYGVKD in the germline V gene. Trimming took 6 bases from V and 8 from J, leaving 17 bases between them. This chain's CDR3 is CAIRLGGATDEQFF. In DNA, the CDR3 is TGTGCCATCAGATTGGGGGGGGCAACGGATGAGCAGTTCTTC.

This sequence joins TRBV18 and TRBJ1-4, with D maybe TRBD1 (6 bases). Germline lookup yields CDR1 KGHSH and CDR2 LQKENI. This CDR3 has 13 residues. The ends were cut back, 4 bases at V and 5 bases at J, with 8 bases in the middle. The CDR3: CASSRQGNEKLFF. CDR3 nucleotides: TGTGCCAGCTCACGCCAGGGGAATGAAAAACTGTTTTTT.

The rearrangement links TRBV5-1 to TRBJ1-3; 7 bases align to TRBD1. This CDR3 has 14 amino acids. Trimming took 3 bases from V and 4 from J; bases not matched to a gene: 4. Germline-derived CDR1 and CDR2 are SGHRS and YFSETQ. CDR3 sequence: CASSSTGEGNTIYF. In DNA, the CDR3 is TGCGCCAGCAGCTCTACAGGGGAGGGAAACACCATATATTTT.

This clone has a single count. The chain carries TRBV6-6 and TRBJ1-2, with TRBD1 matching 7 bases. Germline CDR1 is MNHNY and CDR2 is SVGAGI (reference sequence). There are 14 residues in the CDR3. After removal of 4 bases from V and 4 bases from J, the junction contained 6 bases not matched to a gene. DNA for the CDR3: TGTGCCAGCAGTTCGCAGGGGGAATCCTATGGCTACACCTTC. Translation: CASSSQGESYGYTF.

The CDR3 reads CASSYGGTSTGELFF. The CDR3 nucleotides read TGTGCCAGCAGTTACGGGGGGACCTCCACCGGGGAGCTGTTTTTT. V usage is TRBV6-5 and J usage is TRBJ2-2; a weak D match, TRBD2 (6 bases). The CDR3 loop spans 15 amino acids. The germline gives CDR1 MNHEY, CDR2 SVGAGI. The V end lost 2 bases, the J end lost 4 bases, and 11 bases lay between the germline ends.

This chain's CDR3 is CASSSGTGRYGYTF. In DNA form, the CDR3 reads TGTGCCAGCAGTTCCGGGACAGGAAGATATGGCTACACCTTC. V usage is TRBV28 and J usage is TRBJ1-2; 8 bases are a match to TRBD1. The V gene's germline CDR1 is MDHEN and CDR2 SYDVKM. V shed 4 bases, J shed 5 bases, and the junction held 6 bases outside the gene matches. The CDR3 has 14 residues.

The chain is built from TRBV5-1 and TRBJ1-1, with TRBD1 as a possible D gene (5 bases). Trimming cost V 1 base and J 4 bases, with 11 bases left between them. Germline-derived CDR1 and CDR2 are SGHRS and YFSETQ. The CDR3 is 14 residues long. The CDR3: CASSLSSGGTEAFF. The CDR3 coding sequence is TGCGCCAGCAGCTTGAGCTCGGGGGGCACTGAAGCTTTCTTT. Variable domain in full (rest from reference TRBV5-1 and TRBJ1-1): KAGVTQTPRYLIKTRGQQVTLSCSPISGHRSVSWYQQTPGQGLQFLFEYFSETQRNKGNFPGRFSGRQFSNSRSEMNVSTLELGDSALYLCASSLSSGGTEAFFGQGTRLTVV.

The chain recombines TRBV28 with TRBJ1-4; the D gene is possibly TRBD1 (5 bases). The V gene's germline CDR1 is MDHEN and CDR2 SYDVKM. V was clipped by 9 bases and J by 0 bases, with 14 bases between them. CDR3 length equals 15 residues. CDR3 nucleotide sequence: TGTGCCAGTAAGACGGCAGGGCCAACTAATGAAAAACTGTTTTTT. Amino acids: CASKTAGPTNEKLFF.

The chain recombines TRBV7-9 with TRBJ2-7; D is possibly TRBD2 (5 bases). V lost 5 bases, J lost 3 bases, and 14 bases lay in between. The CDR3 is 14 amino acids. The germline CDR1 and CDR2 sequences are SEHNR and FQNEAQ (reference sequence). CDR3 amino acids: CASSPTRTSYEQYF. Here the CDR3 DNA reads TGTGCCAGCAGCCCCACGCGAACTAGCTACGAGCAGTACTTC.

The chain couples TRBV7-3 to TRBJ1-2; D gene unclear. CDR1 SGHTA and CDR2 FQGTGA come from the germline V gene. The ends were cut back, 6 bases at V and 7 bases at J, with 21 bases in the middle. CDR3 size: 15 residues. The CDR3, as DNA: TGTGCCAGCAGTCCCAACGCTCAGGATCTCCGTGGCTACACCTTC. Its translation: CASSPNAQDLRGYTF.

This sequence joins TRBV19 and TRBJ2-1; TRBD2 matches 13 bases. The germline V gene encodes CDR1 LNHDA and CDR2 SQIVND (reference sequence). The CDR3 loop spans 22 amino acids. Unmatched junction bases numbered 17, after V lost 3 bases and J lost 0 bases. DNA of the CDR3: TGTGCCAGTAGTATGATTCGCGTGGTCGGACTAGCGGGAGAGAGCTCCTACAATGAGCAGTTCTTC. It translates to CASSMIRVVGLAGESSYNEQFF.

This clone was seen only once. The rearrangement uses TRBV4-2 and TRBJ2-1, with D tentatively TRBD2 (5 bases). V shed 0 bases and J shed 3 bases, with 9 bases lying between them. Per the germline V gene, CDR1 is LGHNA and CDR2 is YNFKEQ. This CDR3 has 15 amino acids. Here the CDR3 DNA reads TGTGCCAGCAGCCAAGATTTACGGGGCTACAATGAGCAGTTCTTC. Protein sequence: CASSQDLRGYNEQFF.

In its sample, this clone was seen a few times. This chain connects TRBV7-9 to TRBJ2-2; a possible D gene is TRBD1 (7 bases). This CDR3 has 16 residues. CDR1 and CDR2 (germline): SEHNR, FQNEAQ (reference sequence). V dropped 5 bases and J dropped 9 bases, with 22 bases sitting between them. The CDR3 is CASSPNKDRRGRELFF. The CDR3 nucleotides are TGTGCCAGCAGCCCAAACAAGGACAGGCGGGGAAGGGAGCTGTTTTTT.

This clone has just one count. The genes are TRBV29-1 and TRBJ2-7, with D tentatively TRBD1 (6 bases). CDR1 and CDR2 from the germline V gene are SQVTM and ANQGSEA. The CDR3 contains 12 residues. V was cut by 3 bases and J by 3 bases, with 9 bases left in between. CDR3 DNA sequence: TGCAGCGTTGACAGGGGCGACTACGAGCAGTACTTC. Translation: CSVDRGDYEQYF.

This clone was seen once. The gene calls are TRBV6-5 and TRBJ1-2; D not resolved. The CDR3 extends over 14 amino acids. Trimming stripped 4 bases from V and 6 bases from J, with 15 bases between. The germline gives CDR1 MNHEY, CDR2 SVGAGI. CDR3 amino acids: CASSSLGGLNGYTF. The CDR3, as DNA: TGTGCCAGCAGTTCGCTGGGAGGGCTTAATGGCTACACCTTC.

V usage is TRBV4-3 and J usage is TRBJ1-5; no definite D call. Deletions cut 0 bases from V and 3 bases from J, with 9 bases between. Germline lookup yields CDR1 LGHNA and CDR2 YSLEER. CDR3 length: 15 residues. The CDR3 reads CASSQDPEINQPQHF. In nucleotides, the CDR3 is TGCGCCAGCAGCCAAGATCCGGAGATCAATCAGCCCCAGCATTTT.

The chain couples TRBV18 to TRBJ1-1; no clear D. Trimming shortened V by 5 bases and J by 1 base, and 14 bases separated the two germline ends. Germline lookup yields CDR1 KGHSH and CDR2 LQKENI. CDR3 length equals 15 residues. The CDR3 loop is CASSTRPFENTEAFF. CDR3 DNA sequence: TGTGCCAGCTCAACGAGGCCTTTCGAGAACACTGAAGCTTTCTTT.

The J gene is TRBJ2-2, the V gene TRBV9; D might be TRBD2 (5 bases). The CDR3 sequence is 13 residues long. CDR1 and CDR2 (germline): SGDLS, YYNGEE. V lost 7 bases and J 4 bases, leaving 11 bases between the germline ends. The CDR3 nucleotides read TGTGCCAGCGGGAGTGTTCTCACCGGGGAGCTGTTTTTT. As protein: CASGSVLTGELFF. Full variable domain (missing parts from reference TRBV9 and TRBJ2-2): DSGVTQTPKHLITATGQRVTLRCSPRSGDLSVYWYQQSLDQGLQFLIQYYNGEERAKGNILERFSAQQFPDLHSELNLSSLELGDSALYFCASGSVLTGELFFGEGSRLTVL.

The V gene is TRBV2, the J gene TRBJ2-3; 7 bases line up with TRBD1. V shed 6 bases, J shed 1 base, and the junction held 7 bases outside the gene matches. The CDR3 runs 15 residues. Per the germline V gene, CDR1 is SNHLY and CDR2 is FYNNEI. The CDR3 loop reads CASRGTAGRTDTQYF. The CDR3 nucleotides read TGTGCCAGCAGGGGGACAGCTGGGCGCACAGATACGCAGTATTTT.

The J gene is TRBJ1-6, the V gene TRBV28; TRBD1 matches 8 bases. CDR1 is MDHEN and CDR2 is SYDVKM in the germline V gene. The CDR3 is made up of 15 amino acids. V gave up 8 bases and J gave up 7 bases; unmatched junction bases: 10. In DNA, the CDR3 is TGTGCCAGCCGAAGTACGGGACAGGAGAATTCACCCCTCCACTTT. It yields the protein CASRSTGQENSPLHF.

The genes are TRBV19 and TRBJ1-2, with a possible D match to TRBD1 (5 bases). Germline V CDR1 and CDR2: LNHDA, SQIVND (reference sequence). Trimming removed 3 bases from V and 3 bases from J, with 11 bases in between. The CDR3 has 14 residues. The CDR3 loop is CASSIFGRDYGYTF. CDR3 nucleotide sequence: TGTGCCAGTAGTATTTTCGGCAGGGACTATGGCTACACCTTC.

The V and J genes are TRBV30 and TRBJ2-1, with 7 bases that match TRBD2. The V and J ends lost 1 base and 11 bases, in that order; junction bases with no gene match: 8. The CDR3 extends over 13 amino acids. Germline values: CDR1 GTSNPN, CDR2 SVGIG (reference sequence). The CDR3 loop reads CAWSDLAVVQQFF. DNA of the CDR3: TGTGCCTGGAGTGATCTAGCGGTGGTCCAGCAGTTCTTC. Combining the CDR3 with reference TRBV30 and TRBJ2-1 gives the whole variable domain SQTIHQWPATLVQPVGSPLSLECTVEGTSNPNLYWYRQAAGRGLQLLFYSVGIGQISSEVPQNLSASRPQDRQFILSSKKLLLSDSGFYLCAWSDLAVVQQFFGPGTRLTVL.

The chain uses TRBV23-1 and TRBJ1-1, with D perhaps TRBD1 (5 bases). TRBV23-1 is recorded as an ORF, its role being uncertain. Trimming stripped 5 bases from V and 3 bases from J, with 16 bases between. This CDR3 is built from 15 residues. The CDR3 DNA sequence: TGCGCCAGCAGTAGGGGAGGAGGAGGGGACACTGAAGCTTTCTTT. This sequence encodes CASSRGGGGDTEAFF.

The rearrangement joins TRBV28 to TRBJ1-6; no clear D gene. The CDR3 has 16 amino acids. V lost 2 bases, J lost 10 bases, and 18 bases lay in between. Germline loops: CDR1 MDHEN, CDR2 SYDVKM. CDR3 residues: CASSLARFLEGSPLHF. The DNA for the CDR3 is TGTGCCAGCAGTTTAGCCAGGTTCTTAGAGGGATCACCCCTCCACTTT.

The chain employs TRBV6-5 and TRBJ2-2; 10 nucleotides align to TRBD2. The germline V gene has CDR1 MNHEY and CDR2 SVGAGI. The V gene end was trimmed by 8 bases and the J gene end by 7 bases; junction bases not matched to a gene: 7. This CDR3 contains 14 residues. CDR3 coding DNA: TGTGCCAGCTACAGGACTAGCGGCAACGGGGAGCTGTTTTTT. Its protein product is CASYRTSGNGELFF.

V gene TRBV2 combines with J gene TRBJ1-5; 10 positions match TRBD1. V trimming: 4 bases; J trimming: 6 bases; junction bases outside the gene matches: 6. The CDR3 runs 15 residues. Germline V lookup: CDR1 SNHLY, CDR2 FYNNEI. CDR3 DNA: TGTGCCAGCAGTGCCGGGACAGGGGTTTTTCAGCCCCAGCATTTT. This codes for CASSAGTGVFQPQHF.

The rearrangement links TRBV9 to TRBJ2-2; no clear D. The CDR3 covers 13 residues. Germline CDR1 SGDLS, CDR2 YYNGEE. Trimming pared 3 bases from V and 1 base from J, leaving 4 bases between. CDR3 amino acids: CASSERNTGELFF. CDR3 coding DNA: TGTGCCAGCAGCGAGCGGAACACCGGGGAGCTGTTTTTT.

The chain uses TRBV5-5 and TRBJ2-2; no firm D call. V lost 4 bases to trimming and J lost 6 bases, with 7 bases between them. This CDR3 comprises 12 residues. Germline values: CDR1 SGHKS, CDR2 YYEKEE (reference sequence). CDR3 sequence (DNA): TGTGCCAGCAGCCCGAGAGCCGGGGAGCTGTTTTTT. Amino acid sequence: CASSPRAGELFF.

The rearrangement joins TRBV19 to TRBJ2-7, with 9 bases fitting TRBD1. This CDR3 contains 14 residues. Germline V CDR1 and CDR2: LNHDA, SQIVND (reference sequence). Trimming took 3 bases from V and 4 from J; bases not matched to a gene: 4. CDR3 coding DNA: TGTGCCAGTAGTATCGGACAGGGGTGGTACGAGCAGTACTTC. It encodes CASSIGQGWYEQYF.